This T cell receptor (beta chain) is drawn from a study of blood T cell repertoires in COVID-19 (dated by TCRdb to the early 2020s). Background on the whole study: Samples from collaborators originated in the United States, Italy and Spain and spanned both the acute and convalescent phases of COVID-19. HLA class I and class II types, where available, came from metadata supplied by the sample provider rather than from assay-based typing. Nearly every sample came with metadata listing a de-identified subject ID, COVID-19 status, age in years and sex. The repertoires were made available in a free public database intended to serve as a resource for research on the immune response to SARS-CoV-2. The prospective study material was composed of cDNA or gDNA derived from T cells, B-cell-depleted T cells, or PBMCs. Samples came from the ongoing ImmuneRACE study (first 160 participants) plus 1,254 subjects from 6 global collaborators. The dataset comprised deeply sampled blood TCRbeta repertoires from subjects exposed to, actively infected with, or recovered from COVID-19.

Note on this clone: No cognate antigen has been identified for it. Base qualities are not provided; no much larger clone lies one nucleotide away.

TCRbeta CDR3 regions were amplified from genomic DNA by means of the immunoSEQ Assay, a bias-controlled multiplex PCR. The authors processed their data as follows. Nucleated cell counts per sample were estimated from amplification of reference gene primers within the assay. Sequence reads were collapsed and filtered to measure the absolute abundance of every unique TCRbeta CDR3 rearrangement. For each sample, productive Simpson clonality was calculated as the square root of Simpson's diversity index across productive rearrangements. TCRdb limited this immuneACCESS table to in-frame rearrangements with V and J called. A share of clones is missing; checked studies link under half to unresolved V genes, and the rest is unexplained. That table supplies the V and J calls and clone size; D and trimming were determined from the DNA. In all, the sample holds roughly 320,000 clones, and around 84% of those were seen once. Over 1% of the sample is in the top ten clones.

At the junction V is shortened by 8 bases and J by 6 bases, with 21 bases in between. The CDR3 goes from the cysteine to the phenylalanine over 15 residues. Only the CDR3 portion is preserved as DNA: 45 bases, with reading frame beginning at the first base. In the germline V gene, CDR1 corresponds to MDHEN and CDR2 to SYDVKM. Collaborating institutions collected whole blood in K2EDTA tubes following their own protocols. Collaborator samples were shipped for TCRbeta analysis as frozen whole blood, isolated PBMCs, or DNA extracted from either sample type. Study-wide conclusions, independent of this receptor: How much clinical and demographic metadata was included differed by source and by participant, and the metadata was provided uncurated.

The sequenced material came from peripheral blood. The chain uses TRBV28 and TRBJ2-3, and possibly TRBD1, on 7 matching bases. The clonotype originates from a man between 65 and 80 years old with acute or convalescent COVID-19. The nucleotide sequence reads as follows: TGTGCCAGCCAAACGGGGGCAGGGGGACCGGATACGCAGTATTTT. It specifies CASQTGAGGPDTQYF.